This is a list of T cell receptor beta chains from one sample in a study of beta chain features in type 1 diabetes. TCRdb's copy holds only in-frame clones and misses some; the assay was immunoSEQ multiplex PCR. The sample includes around 170,000 clones, 7% to 9.5% of them seen just once. Material for sequencing was central memory CD4+ T cells from blood. These receptors all come from a young woman with type 1 diabetes. The CDR3 runs from the conserved cysteine through the conserved F or W. The D gene is left open where the match is weak. Some rows mark clone size as missing; the rest say once, few, many or name a class of expanded clone.

D | J | size | V | DNA | CDR3
. | TRBJ2-3 | few | TRBV29-1 | TGCAGCGTTGAAGTGACTAGCACAGATACGCAGTATTTT | CSVEVTSTDTQYF
. | TRBJ2-1 | few | TRBV30 | TGTGCCTGGAGTGGAGGGCTAGCATTGGAGCAGTTCTTC | CAWSGGLALEQFF
TRBD1 | TRBJ1-1 | few | TRBV10-3 | TGTGCCATCAGTTCGACAGGGGCGGGCACTGAAGCTTTCTTT | CAISSTGAGTEAFF
. | TRBJ2-2 | . | TRBV5-1 | TGCGCCAGCAGCTCAACAGGGAACACCGGGGAGCTGTTTTTT | CASSSTGNTGELFF
TRBD1 | TRBJ1-2 | . | TRBV28 | TGTGCCAGCACCTGGGCAGGGGGCTATGGCTACACCTTC | CASTWAGGYGYTF
. | TRBJ1-2 | few | TRBV5-1 | TGCGCCAGCAGCCCAATTACAGGAGACTATGGCTACACCTTC | CASSPITGDYGYTF
TRBD2 | TRBJ2-1 | few | TRBV7-2 | TGTGCCAGCAGCCCACGTTCACTAGCGGGAGGAAGAAGGCAGTTCTTC | CASSPRSLAGGRRQFF
TRBD2 | TRBJ2-1 | . | TRBV11-2 | TGTGCCAGCAGCTTCCTAGCGGACTCCTACAATGAGCAGTTCTTC | CASSFLADSYNEQFF
TRBD2 | TRBJ2-3 | . | TRBV10-3 | TGTGCCATCAGTGCTTCACTAGCGGGAGGGTCGGATACGCAGTATTTT | CAISASLAGGSDTQYF
TRBD1 | TRBJ2-4 | many | TRBV5-1 | TGCGCCAGCAGCCCTGGACAGGGGAACATTCAGTACTTC | CASSPGQGNIQYF
TRBD1 | TRBJ2-3 | few | TRBV4-1 | TGCGCCAGCAGCCCGTATACAGGGGGCAGGACAGATACGCAGTATTTT | CASSPYTGGRTDTQYF
TRBD1 | TRBJ2-1 | few | TRBV28 | TGTGCCAGCAGTGGAGGGACAGGGATCAATGAGCAGTTCTTC | CASSGGTGINEQFF
TRBD1 | TRBJ1-5 | . | TRBV4-2 | TGTGCCAGCAGCTACGGACAGGGACACAATCAGCCCCAGCATTTT | CASSYGQGHNQPQHF
. | TRBJ1-2 | few | TRBV27 | TGTGCCAGCAGTTTGACCCACAGGGATGGCTACACCTTC | CASSLTHRDGYTF
TRBD1 | TRBJ2-3 | few | TRBV29-1 | TGCAGCGTCGATTCCGGACAGGGGGGAGATACGCAGTATTTT | CSVDSGQGGDTQYF
TRBD1 | TRBJ2-1 | few | TRBV19 | TGTGCCAGTAAGGGACAGGGGGTGAATGAGCAGTTCTTC | CASKGQGVNEQFF